Listed below are T cell receptor beta chains from one sample, sequenced in a study of blood T cell repertoires in COVID-19. This table comes from immunoSEQ multiplex PCR, and its TCRdb copy is limited to in-frame clones, with some not included. The sample gives a few hundred thousand clones, 70% to 90% of which show up once; 3.5% to 4.5% is in the top ten. The sample was PBMCs or T cells enriched from blood (not recorded which). All receptors derive from a man between 25 and 39 years old who had recovered from COVID-19. The CDR3 runs from the conserved cysteine through the conserved F or W. The D gene is left open where the match is weak. Part of the rows lack a size; the others show once, few, many or a class for expanded clones.

v_gene	j_gene	abundance	d_gene	CDR3aa	CDR3nt
TRBV3-1/TRBV3-2	TRBJ2-1	once	TRBD2	CASSRRAGGNEQFF	TGTGCCAGCAGCCGACGGGCGGGGGGCAATGAGCAGTTCTTC
TRBV30	TRBJ1-4	NA	NA	CAWSLSQGNEKLFF	TGTGCCTGGAGTCTCAGCCAGGGGAATGAAAAACTGTTTTTT
TRBV10-1	TRBJ2-6	once	TRBD1	CASSGTGAGANVLTF	TGCGCCAGCAGTGGGACAGGGGCTGGGGCCAACGTCCTGACTTTC
TRBV7-9	TRBJ2-1	NA	NA	CASSLGSDYNEQFF	TGTGCCAGCAGCTTAGGGTCAGACTACAATGAGCAGTTCTTC
TRBV13	TRBJ2-5	NA	TRBD2	CASLSGGAGQTQYF	TGTGCCAGCCTGAGCGGGGGGGCCGGGCAGACCCAGTACTTC
TRBV7-6	TRBJ2-1	NA	TRBD2	CASSLGAGLQYNEQFF	TGTGCCAGCAGCTTAGGAGCGGGACTACAATACAATGAGCAGTTCTTC
TRBV5-1	TRBJ2-1	NA	NA	CASSWRDSSYNEQFF	TGCGCCAGCAGCTGGAGGGACAGCTCCTACAATGAGCAGTTCTTC
TRBV27	TRBJ1-2	NA	TRBD1	CASSSTGTGAGYTF	TGTGCCAGCAGTTCTACCGGGACAGGGGCCGGCTACACCTTC
TRBV19	TRBJ2-2	NA	TRBD1	CASSSYTGTANTGELFF	TGTGCCAGTAGTAGTTACACCGGGACAGCGAACACCGGGGAGCTGTTTTTT
TRBV9	TRBJ1-1	NA	NA	CASSVAGVVNTEAFF	TGTGCCAGCAGCGTAGCAGGGGTAGTGAACACTGAAGCTTTCTTT
TRBV7-7	TRBJ2-1	few	NA	CASSLSGAYNEQFF	TGTGCTAGCAGCTTATCCGGGGCCTACAATGAGCAGTTCTTC
TRBV5-1	TRBJ1-6	few	TRBD1	CASSLGTGESPLHF	TGCGCCAGCAGCTTGGGGACAGGGGAATCACCCCTCCACTTT
TRBV10-1	TRBJ2-1	NA	NA	CASSESSGNEQFF	TGCGCCAGCAGTGAGTCTAGCGGCAATGAGCAGTTCTTC
TRBV7-9	TRBJ1-6	NA	NA	CASSAGTPYNSPLHF	TGTGCCAGCAGCGCTGGGACACCCTATAATTCACCCCTCCACTTT
TRBV3-1/TRBV3-2	TRBJ1-3	NA	TRBD1	CASSPGQGSGNTIYF	TGTGCCAGCAGCCCTGGACAGGGGTCTGGAAACACCATATATTTT
TRBV12-3/TRBV12-4	TRBJ1-4	NA	NA	CASSLRGNEKLFF	TGTGCCAGCAGTTTAAGGGGTAATGAAAAACTGTTTTTT
TRBV29-1	TRBJ2-7	NA	NA	CSVESREEYEQYF	TGCAGCGTTGAATCCAGGGAGGAGTACGAGCAGTACTTC
TRBV29-1	TRBJ1-2	few	NA	CSVAPTQGYTF	TGCAGCGTTGCCCCGACTCAGGGCTACACCTTC
TRBV7-2	TRBJ1-2	few	TRBD1	CASSPYRGAEAGYTF	TGTGCCAGCAGCCCCTACAGGGGAGCGGAGGCTGGCTACACCTTC
TRBV4-1	TRBJ2-2	NA	TRBD1	CASSLDGGQPFTGELFF	TGCGCCAGCAGCCTTGATGGGGGACAGCCGTTCACCGGGGAGCTGTTTTTT
TRBV3-1/TRBV3-2	TRBJ1-1	NA	NA	CASSPRGVWNTEAFF	TGTGCCAGCAGCCCCAGGGGTGTCTGGAACACTGAAGCTTTCTTT
TRBV19	TRBJ2-7	NA	NA	CASSIMSGGEQYF	TGTGCCAGTAGTATTATGTCGGGTGGCGAGCAGTACTTC
TRBV10-1	TRBJ2-5	NA	TRBD2	CASSEPPGAGGRETQYF	TGCGCCAGCAGTGAGCCGCCCGGAGCGGGAGGACGAGAGACCCAGTACTTC
TRBV2	TRBJ2-1	NA	TRBD2	CASRQASGNNEQFF	TGTGCCAGCAGGCAGGCTAGCGGGAACAATGAGCAGTTCTTC
TRBV3-1/TRBV3-2	TRBJ2-2	NA	TRBD2	CASSQAAGGGFTGELFF	TGTGCCAGCAGCCAAGCTGCTGGCGGGGGTTTCACCGGGGAGCTGTTTTTT
TRBV18	TRBJ1-2	few	TRBD1	CASSPPGGLTGAYGYTF	TGTGCCAGCTCACCACCGGGCGGGTTGACAGGGGCCTATGGCTACACCTTC
TRBV19	TRBJ1-1	NA	NA	CASSTGQNTEAFF	TGTGCCAGTAGTACCGGACAGAACACTGAAGCTTTCTTT
TRBV10-2	TRBJ2-7	NA	TRBD1	CASSGPGQGLQYF	TGCGCCAGCAGTGGCCCGGGACAGGGACTTCAGTACTTC
TRBV14	TRBJ2-7	NA	NA	CASSDSSYEQYF	TGTGCCAGCAGTGACAGCTCCTACGAGCAGTACTTC
TRBV19	TRBJ1-1	NA	TRBD1	CASSPRDRLNTEAFF	TGTGCCAGTAGTCCCCGGGACAGACTGAACACTGAAGCTTTCTTT
TRBV29-1	TRBJ2-6	few	TRBD1	CSVPKGGAGANVLTF	TGCAGCGTTCCCAAAGGGGGCGCTGGGGCCAACGTCCTGACTTTC
TRBV7-9	TRBJ1-1	NA	NA	CASSLAGPEAFF	TGTGCCAGCAGCTTAGCGGGCCCCGAAGCTTTCTTT
TRBV19	TRBJ1-1	NA	NA	CASSTQTGTEAFF	TGTGCCAGTAGTACCCAGACGGGGACTGAAGCTTTCTTT
TRBV11-3	TRBJ2-3	NA	TRBD2	CASSLGRAGRAKDTQYF	TGTGCCAGCAGCTTAGGTAGGGCCGGGAGGGCCAAAGATACGCAGTATTTT
TRBV5-3	TRBJ2-2	NA	NA	CARSLQGQDTGELFF	TGTGCCAGAAGCTTGCAGGGTCAGGACACCGGGGAGCTGTTTTTT